The subject of this entry is one T cell receptor (beta chain). For TCR, cDNA came from 5'RACE template switching, which added a universal primer site and UMIs. In TCRdb, the 5' RACE reads were re-called with MiXCR into one record per CDR3 protein. The top ten clones hold roughly 26% of a sample with 300,000 to 400,000 distinct CDR3 sequences, 3% to 4.5% of them seen once. The sample belongs to a study of T cells after yellow fever vaccination. This CDR3 region has 16 residues. The germline CDR1 and CDR2 sequences are LGHNA and YSLEER. J gave up 10 bases and V 0 bases, and 7 bases lay outside the gene matches.

The sequence was collected from a man aged 18 to 29 who received the YFV17D yellow fever vaccine. The input for sequencing was PBMCs, taken 5 days after the yellow fever booster vaccination. This sequence joins TRBV4-3 and TRBJ2-1; 12 positions agree with TRBD1. The DNA for the CDR3 is TGCGCCAGCAGCCAAGATTGGGGGACAGGGGGCAGGGAGCAGTTCTTC. It yields the protein CASSQDWGTGGREQFF.